This is a list of T cell receptor beta chains from one sample in a study of blood T cell repertoires in COVID-19. The method was immunoSEQ multiplex PCR; TCRdb's version includes in-frame clones alone and lacks a portion of them. The sample holds more than 90,000 clones, around three quarters seen once. The sample was peripheral blood. Receptor source: a man aged 65 to 79 with acute or convalescent COVID-19. Each CDR3 is given with its conserved first and last residue. A D gene is named only where the DNA matches it firmly. Size is stated for part of the rows, as once, few or many counts, or as a class when the clone is expanded.

j_gene | abundance | v_gene | d_gene | CDR3nt | CDR3aa
TRBJ1-3 | - | TRBV30 | TRBD1 | TGTGCCTGGAACAGGGGGTACTCTGGAAACACCATATATTTT | CAWNRGYSGNTIYF
TRBJ2-1 | - | TRBV11-3 | - | TGTGCCAGCAGCTTAGCCGACAGGTCTGGGAATGAGCAGTTCTTC | CASSLADRSGNEQFF
TRBJ2-6 | - | TRBV19 | - | TGTGCCAGTAGTATAGGCCCGACAGCTTCTGGGGCCAACGTCCTGACTTTC | CASSIGPTASGANVLTF
TRBJ1-5 | once | TRBV28 | - | TGTGCCAGCAGTTCCCCGGGGAGCAATCAGCCCCAGCATTTT | CASSSPGSNQPQHF
TRBJ1-1 | - | TRBV6-5 | - | TGTGTCATTTGTAGTACCGTTAACACTGAAGCTTTCTTT | CVICSTVNTEAFF
TRBJ2-1 | - | TRBV3-1/TRBV3-2 | - | TGTGCCAGCAGCCAGCCCTCTACTAGCACGGGCGAGTTCTTC | CASSQPSTSTGEFF
TRBJ1-1 | - | TRBV15 | TRBD1 | TGTGCCACCGCCGGCGGGACAGAGAACACTGAAGCTTTCTTT | CATAGGTENTEAFF
TRBJ2-5 | few | TRBV4-1 | TRBD2 | TGCGCCAGCAGCTCCCGACTAGCGGGTCCCGTTCGGAAGAGGGAGACCCAGTACTTC | CASSSRLAGPVRKRETQYF
TRBJ2-1 | - | TRBV5-1 | TRBD2 | TGCGCCAGCAGCTCTAGCGGGGCGACCTCCTACAATGAGCAGTTCTTC | CASSSSGATSYNEQFF
TRBJ2-5 | - | TRBV7-9 | TRBD2 | TGTGCCAGCAGCAGAGCGGGGGGTGGAGAGACCCAGTACTTC | CASSRAGGGETQYF
TRBJ2-3 | - | TRBV9 | TRBD2 | TGTGCCAGCAGCGTAGCTTCGACTAGCCTTAGCACAGATACGCAGTATTTT | CASSVASTSLSTDTQYF
TRBJ1-2 | - | TRBV5-6 | - | TGTGCCAGCAGCTTGTCAGGGTACGGCTATGGCTACACCTTC | CASSLSGYGYGYTF
TRBJ2-2 | - | TRBV11-2 | - | TGTGCCAGCAACTACAGGGAGGGAAACACCGGGGAGCTGTTTTTT | CASNYREGNTGELFF
TRBJ1-1 | - | TRBV28 | - | TGTGCCAGCAGCTCTGACAGACCTTCTGAAGCTTTCTTT | CASSSDRPSEAFF
TRBJ2-3 | few | TRBV7-3 | TRBD1 | TGTGCCAGCAGCTTAACGTCATCCACAGGGGCAGATACGCAGTATTTT | CASSLTSSTGADTQYF
TRBJ2-1 | - | TRBV7-9 | - | TGTGCCAGCAGCTCGGGTGTTTCGGCTGAGCAGTTCTTC | CASSSGVSAEQFF
TRBJ2-5 | - | TRBV19 | TRBD2 | TGTGCCAGTAGTATAGATGGGAGGGTGGTCGACTTC | CASSIDGRVVDF
TRBJ2-2 | - | TRBV7-9 | TRBD1 | TGTGCCAGCAGCCTAAGGGACAGAGAGAACACCGGGGAGCTGTTTTTT | CASSLRDRENTGELFF
TRBJ1-2 | - | TRBV6-5 | - | TGTGCCAGCAGTAACCGACAGGACCTCTACCGCTACACCTTC | CASSNRQDLYRYTF
TRBJ1-5 | - | TRBV7-2 | - | TGTGCCAGCAGCCCCACCGGAGTAGGCAATCAGCCCCAGCATTTT | CASSPTGVGNQPQHF
TRBJ1-1 | - | TRBV4-3 | TRBD1 | TGCGCCAGCAGCCACCGGACAGGTTTGACTGAAGCTTTCTTT | CASSHRTGLTEAFF
TRBJ1-2 | large | TRBV7-2 | - | TGTGCCAGCAGCTTCGCCGGGGGTAGCTATGGCTACACCTTC | CASSFAGGSYGYTF
TRBJ2-5 | - | TRBV7-8 | - | TGTGCCAGCAGCTTGTCGCGACTAGGGTGGGGGGAGACCCAGTACTTC | CASSLSRLGWGETQYF
TRBJ2-5 | - | TRBV29-1 | - | TGCAGCGTTGAAGTTTTGAGGGACACAGAGACCCAGTACTTC | CSVEVLRDTETQYF
TRBJ1-1 | - | TRBV19 | - | TGTGCCAGTACCCCGTCCGGGGGAAGGGGTACTGAAGCTTTCTTT | CASTPSGGRGTEAFF
TRBJ1-4 | - | TRBV6-8 | - | TGTGCCAGCAGGCCACCGCGGGGGATTGAAAAACTGTTTTTT | CASRPPRGIEKLFF
TRBJ2-5 | - | TRBV29-1 | - | TGCAGCGTTGGACAGGATGGGACCCAGTACTTC | CSVGQDGTQYF
TRBJ2-1 | - | TRBV7-2 | - | TGTGCCAGCAACCTACCCGTCGGTTTCAATGAGCAGTTCTTC | CASNLPVGFNEQFF
TRBJ1-2 | - | TRBV12-3/TRBV12-4 | - | TGTGCCAGCAGCCAGACAGAGACCTATGGCTACACCTTC | CASSQTETYGYTF
TRBJ2-3 | - | TRBV24-1 | - | TGTGCCACCACTGCGGACAGACTTAGCCCAGATACGCAGTATTTT | CATTADRLSPDTQYF
TRBJ2-7 | - | TRBV6-6 | - | TGTGCCAGCAGTTCAGTAATCTCCTACGAGCAGTACTTC | CASSSVISYEQYF
TRBJ1-5 | - | TRBV5-8 | - | TGTGCCAGCAGCTGGGGGGGGTATTCGCGTCAGCCCCAGCATTTT | CASSWGGYSRQPQHF
TRBJ2-2 | - | TRBV7-3 | - | TGTGCCAGCAGCCCGGGACATTACACCGGGGAGCTGTTTTTT | CASSPGHYTGELFF
TRBJ2-7 | - | TRBV9 | - | TGTGCCAGCAGCACCACCCTGGGGGCGGGCTACGAGCAGTACTTC | CASSTTLGAGYEQYF
TRBJ2-1 | once | TRBV28 | - | TGTGCCAGCAGTTTCCCGTCCTCCTACAATGAGCAGTTCTTC | CASSFPSSYNEQFF
TRBJ2-4 | - | TRBV3-1/TRBV3-2 | - | TGTGCCAGCAGCCAAGGGACCGGGAGCCGAGGTGACATTCAGTACTTC | CASSQGTGSRGDIQYF
TRBJ2-2 | - | TRBV4-3 | - | TGCGCCAGCAGCCAACTTCCAGGGAACACCGGGGAGCTGTTTTTT | CASSQLPGNTGELFF
TRBJ1-5 | - | TRBV4-1 | TRBD1 | TGCGCCAGCAGCCCGGGACAGAGACCTAGCAATCAGCCCCAGCATTTT | CASSPGQRPSNQPQHF
TRBJ1-2 | few | TRBV19 | - | TGTGCCAGTAATAACGGGTTTAACTATGGCTACACCTTC | CASNNGFNYGYTF